The next 14 T cell receptor beta chains were all read from a single sample in a study of T cells in Graves' hyperthyroidism and ophthalmopathy. RNA transcripts gave rise to amplified TCR beta CDR3 regions. First-round RT-PCR of the TCR CDR3 relied on the HTBI primer set. TCRdb itself ran the multiplex PCR reads through MiXCR, one entry per CDR3 protein. The table includes some 600,000 distinct CDR3 sequences, approximately 13% detected once. The sample comprised blood. The receptors originated from a woman younger than 45 with Graves' hyperthyroidism that later progressed to Graves' ophthalmopathy.

This clonotype occurred many times. This sequence joins TRBV13 and TRBJ2-7, with 10 bases that match TRBD2. The germline gives CDR1 PRHDT, CDR2 FYEKMQ (reference sequence). The CDR3 extends over 16 amino acids. V lost 5 bases, J lost 4 bases, and 11 bases stayed unmatched. The CDR3: CASSRPIAGGGYEQYF. In nucleotides, the CDR3 is TGTGCCAGCAGCCGACCAATAGCGGGAGGCGGGTACGAGCAGTACTTC.

The genes are TRBV20-1 and TRBJ1-2; TRBD1 is a possible D gene (5 bases). CDR1 and CDR2 (germline): DFQATT, SNEGSKA (reference sequence). The length of the CDR3 is 11 residues. With 0 bases removed from V and 13 bases from J, the gap between germline ends came to 12 bases. Here the CDR3 DNA reads TGCAGTGCTAGAGATCAAGGGGCTCCCACCTTC. Protein sequence: CSARDQGAPTF.

This clonotype occurred many times. The chain recombines TRBV6-1 with TRBJ1-5, with no clear D. CDR1 MNHNS and CDR2 SASEGT come from the germline V gene. CDR3 length: 15 residues. Trimming shortened V by 5 bases and J by 2 bases, and 13 bases separated the two germline ends. In DNA, the CDR3 is TGTGCCAGCAGTTACCTAAGTGGTGGCAATCAGCCCCAGCATTTT. Its protein is CASSYLSGGNQPQHF.

The table lists this clonotype with many counts. The J gene is TRBJ2-2, the V gene TRBV2, with TRBD2 as a possible D gene (5 bases). With 6 bases removed from V and 5 bases from J, the gap between germline ends came to 19 bases. The CDR3 totals 16 residues. CDR1 SNHLY and CDR2 FYNNEI come from the germline V gene. The CDR3 here is CASSHGLPRRTGELFF. The CDR3 DNA follows: TGTGCCAGCAGCCATGGACTCCCAAGGCGGACCGGGGAGCTGTTTTTT.

This clonotype has at least ten counts. The chain uses TRBV29-1 and TRBJ1-5; 7 bases map to TRBD1. Germline CDR1 reads SQVTM; CDR2 reads ANQGSEA. V shed 6 bases and J 5 bases; nucleotides not matched to a gene: 10. CDR3 length: 14 amino acids. The CDR3 DNA sequence: TGCAGCGTGAAAGGGGGCGCGGATGATCAGCCCCAGCATTTT. Protein sequence: CSVKGGADDQPQHF. Based on the CDR3 plus reference TRBV29-1 and TRBJ1-5, the full variable domain is SAVISQKPSRDICQRGTSLTIQCQVDSQVTMMFWYRQQPGQSLTLIATANQGSEATYESGFVIDKFPISRPNLTFSTLTVSNMSPEDSSIYLCSVKGGADDQPQHFGDGTRLSIL.

The chain employs TRBV11-1 and TRBJ2-7, with D possibly matching TRBD1 (5 bases). Trimming shortened V by 1 base and J by 6 bases, and 10 bases separated the two germline ends. The CDR3 is made up of 13 amino acids. Germline V gives CDR1 SGHAT, CDR2 FQDESV (reference sequence). The CDR3 reads CASSLGQPREQYF. The CDR3 DNA is TGTGCCAGCAGCTTAGGACAGCCGCGCGAGCAGTACTTC.

In its sample, this clonotype was seen a few times. The chain links TRBV7-9 to TRBJ2-1; either TRBD1 or TRBD2 may fit D (5 bases each). Germline loops: CDR1 SEHNR, CDR2 FQNEAQ (reference sequence). V lost 5 bases and J 9 bases, leaving 20 bases between the germline ends. The CDR3 consists of 15 residues. DNA for the CDR3: TGTGCCAGCAGCCTTACGGGGCCTATTAAGGGTGAGCAGTTCTTC. It is translated as CASSLTGPIKGEQFF.

This clonotype was counted ten times or more. V usage is TRBV12-3 or TRBV12-4 and J usage is TRBJ2-5; D might be TRBD2 (5 bases). V was trimmed by 3 bases and J by 5 bases, leaving 7 bases between them. The CDR3 is made up of 12 amino acids. The CDR3 DNA reads as TGTGCCAGCAGTTTTACGGGGGAGACCCAGTACTTC. As protein: CASSFTGETQYF.

This clonotype was seen a handful of times. CDR3 in DNA: TGTGCCAGCAGCCCACGACTAGCGGTGAACACCGGGGAGCTGTTTTTT. It encodes CASSPRLAVNTGELFF. This chain links TRBV9 with TRBJ2-2; 9 bases align to TRBD2. The V and J ends lost 4 bases and 1 base, in that order; junction bases with no gene match: 5. Germline-derived CDR1 and CDR2 are SGDLS and YYNGEE. This CDR3 has 16 amino acids.

Ten or more counts support this clonotype. The chain joins TRBV6-2 or TRBV6-3 to TRBJ2-1, with TRBD2 matching over 7 bases. The V segment lost 2 bases and the J segment 8 bases; nucleotides outside the gene matches: 6. CDR1 MNHEY and CDR2 SVGEGT come from the germline V gene. The CDR3 has 14 amino acids. CDR3 sequence (DNA): TGTGCCAGCAGTTACCCGGGAGGTTCGTATGAGCAGTTCTTC. Protein sequence: CASSYPGGSYEQFF.

V is TRBV6-1 and J is TRBJ2-2; 10 bases fit TRBD1. Trimming removed 5 bases from V and 4 bases from J; junction bases left unmatched: 4. The CDR3 is 15 amino acids. In germline, CDR1 is MNHNS, CDR2 SASEGT. CDR3 nucleotides: TGTGCCAGCAGTATGGGACAGGGGCTCACCGGGGAGCTGTTTTTT. Its translation is CASSMGQGLTGELFF.

This clonotype has at least ten counts. The chain combines TRBV2 with TRBJ2-7; perhaps TRBD1 as D (6 bases). V lost 7 bases to trimming and J lost 2 bases, with 18 bases between them. Germline lookup yields CDR1 SNHLY and CDR2 FYNNEI. CDR3 size: 15 residues. The CDR3 sequence is CASTVPEDRPYEQYF. As DNA, the CDR3 is TGTGCCAGCACCGTCCCCGAGGACAGACCCTACGAGCAGTACTTC.

This clonotype came up many times. DNA of the CDR3: TGTGCTAGTGGTTTGGCCTCAGGGGGCCGGGAGACCCAGTACTTC. It is translated as CASGLASGGRETQYF. The V and J genes are TRBV12-5 and TRBJ2-5; 8 bases are shared with TRBD1. The CDR3 consists of 15 residues. The J segment lost 5 bases and the V segment lost 1 base, leaving 6 bases of the junction unmatched. Germline V lookup: CDR1 LGHNT, CDR2 FRNRAP.

This clonotype was detected many times. The chain is built from TRBV2 and TRBJ2-1; tentatively, D is TRBD1 or TRBD2 (6 bases each). Trimming pared 8 bases from V and 0 bases from J, leaving 14 bases between. Germline V gives CDR1 SNHLY, CDR2 FYNNEI. The CDR3 totals 15 residues. The CDR3 region is CASGPRGPSYNEQFF. The CDR3 region has the DNA TGTGCCAGCGGCCCCCGGGGGCCCTCCTACAATGAGCAGTTCTTC.